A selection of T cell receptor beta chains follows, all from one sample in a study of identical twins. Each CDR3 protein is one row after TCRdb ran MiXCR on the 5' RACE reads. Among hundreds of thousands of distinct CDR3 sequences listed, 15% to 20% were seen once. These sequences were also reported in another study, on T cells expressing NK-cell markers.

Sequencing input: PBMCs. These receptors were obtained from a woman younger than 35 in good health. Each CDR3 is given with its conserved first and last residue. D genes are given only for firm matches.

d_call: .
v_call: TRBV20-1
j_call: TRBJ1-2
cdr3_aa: CSAPTPSNYGYTF

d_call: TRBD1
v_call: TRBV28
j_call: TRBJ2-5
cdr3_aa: CASSGTGILQETQYF

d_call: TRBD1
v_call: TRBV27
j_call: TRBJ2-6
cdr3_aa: CASSADRGLLTGANVLTF

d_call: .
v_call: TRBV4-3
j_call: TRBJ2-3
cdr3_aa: CASSQDQPSGTDTQYF

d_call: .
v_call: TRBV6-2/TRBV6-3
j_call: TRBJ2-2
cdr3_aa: CASSYPQGNTGELFF

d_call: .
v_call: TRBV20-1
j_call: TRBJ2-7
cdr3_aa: CSATAGSYEQYF

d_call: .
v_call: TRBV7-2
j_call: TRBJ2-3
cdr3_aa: CASSLQASRSTDTQYF

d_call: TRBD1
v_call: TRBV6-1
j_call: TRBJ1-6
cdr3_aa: CASRTGLNSPLHF

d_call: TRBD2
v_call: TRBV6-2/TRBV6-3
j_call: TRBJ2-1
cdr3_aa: CASTDRLAGDNEQFF

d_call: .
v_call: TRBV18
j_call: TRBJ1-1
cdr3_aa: CASSPPVRVNTEAFF

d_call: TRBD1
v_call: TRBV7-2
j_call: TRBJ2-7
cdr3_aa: CASSDRGHPYEQYF

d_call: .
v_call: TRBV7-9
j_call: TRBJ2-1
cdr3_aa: CASANREKMLNEQFF

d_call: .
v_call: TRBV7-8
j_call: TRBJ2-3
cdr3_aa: CASSLVSSGDTQYF

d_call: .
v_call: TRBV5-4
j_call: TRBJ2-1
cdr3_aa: CASSSRGGLGNEQFF

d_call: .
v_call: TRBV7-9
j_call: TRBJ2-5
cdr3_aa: CASSLGSKRARTETQYF

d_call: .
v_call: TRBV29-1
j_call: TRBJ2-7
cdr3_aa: CSVGRRAYEQYF

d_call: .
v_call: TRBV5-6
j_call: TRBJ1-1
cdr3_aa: CASSTSMDVEAFF

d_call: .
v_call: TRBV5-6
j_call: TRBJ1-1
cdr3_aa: CASSRRPGNTEAFF

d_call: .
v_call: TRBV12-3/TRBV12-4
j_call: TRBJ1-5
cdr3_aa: CASSSRAPNQPQHF

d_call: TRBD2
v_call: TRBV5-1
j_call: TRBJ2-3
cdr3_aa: CASSLGLAGMQYF

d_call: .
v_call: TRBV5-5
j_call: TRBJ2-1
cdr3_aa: CASSLEPGSYNEQFF

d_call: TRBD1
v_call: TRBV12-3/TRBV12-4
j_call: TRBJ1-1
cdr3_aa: CASRGRTGEGTEAFF

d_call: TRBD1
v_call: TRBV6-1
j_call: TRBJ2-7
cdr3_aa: CASSWTGAMDEQYF

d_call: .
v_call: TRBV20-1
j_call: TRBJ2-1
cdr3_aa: CSARSLEGNNEQFF

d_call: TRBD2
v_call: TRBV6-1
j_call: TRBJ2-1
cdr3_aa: CASRPGLAGVNEQFF

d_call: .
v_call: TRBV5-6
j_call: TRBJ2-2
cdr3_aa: CASSFSWVGTGELFF

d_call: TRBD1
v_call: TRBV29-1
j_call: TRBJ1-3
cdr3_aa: CSVATGVSGNTIYF

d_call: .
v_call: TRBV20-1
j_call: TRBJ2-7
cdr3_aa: CSASLDRISLEQYF

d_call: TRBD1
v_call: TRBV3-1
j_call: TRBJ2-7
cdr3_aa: CASSQAWTGQTYEQYF

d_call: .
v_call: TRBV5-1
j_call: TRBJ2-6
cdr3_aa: CASSQQDSGANVLTF

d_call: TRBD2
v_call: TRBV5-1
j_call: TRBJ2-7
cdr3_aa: CASSWTSGKSEQYF

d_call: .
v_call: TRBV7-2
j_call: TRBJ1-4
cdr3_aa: CASSLVSGANEKLFF

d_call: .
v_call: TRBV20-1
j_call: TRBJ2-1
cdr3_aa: CSARSSLGAGPYNEQFF

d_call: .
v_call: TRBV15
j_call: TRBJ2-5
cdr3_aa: CATSRVETQYF

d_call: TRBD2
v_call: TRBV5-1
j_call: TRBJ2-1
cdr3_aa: CASSLRAGAKNEQFF

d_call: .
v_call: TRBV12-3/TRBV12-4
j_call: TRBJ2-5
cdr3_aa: CASRDFQETQYF

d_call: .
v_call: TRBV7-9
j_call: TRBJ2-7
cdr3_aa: CASSPKGRGTGVYEQYF

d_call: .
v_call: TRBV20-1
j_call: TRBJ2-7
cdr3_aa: CSASHRSAYEQYF

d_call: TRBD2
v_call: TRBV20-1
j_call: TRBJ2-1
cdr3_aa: CSARGTSGYNEQFF

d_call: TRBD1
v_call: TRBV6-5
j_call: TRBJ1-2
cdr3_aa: CASSSTGSVYGYTF

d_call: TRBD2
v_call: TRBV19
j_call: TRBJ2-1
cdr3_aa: CASSRIAGGLNEQFF

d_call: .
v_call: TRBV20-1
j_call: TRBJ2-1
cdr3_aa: CSAREKEMFQGLPLNNEQFF

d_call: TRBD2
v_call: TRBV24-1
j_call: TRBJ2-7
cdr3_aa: CATSDPGLNPYEQYF

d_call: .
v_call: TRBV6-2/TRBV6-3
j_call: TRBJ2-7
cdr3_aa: CASSNRAPYEQYF

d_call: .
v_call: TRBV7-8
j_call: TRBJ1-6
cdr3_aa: CASSFSSGTSPLHF

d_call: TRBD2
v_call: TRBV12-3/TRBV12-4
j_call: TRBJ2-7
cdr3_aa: CASSLGLAGASYEQYF

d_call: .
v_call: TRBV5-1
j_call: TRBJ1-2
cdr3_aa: CASSRADRTYGYTF

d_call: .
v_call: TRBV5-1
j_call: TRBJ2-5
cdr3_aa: CASSLASGKETQYF

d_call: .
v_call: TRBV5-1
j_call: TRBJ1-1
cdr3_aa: CASSLDPVTEAFF

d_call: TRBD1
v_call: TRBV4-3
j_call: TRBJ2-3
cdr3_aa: CASSPTPGTGSFDTQYF

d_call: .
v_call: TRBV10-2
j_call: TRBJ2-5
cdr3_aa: CASSEQGGGSETQYF

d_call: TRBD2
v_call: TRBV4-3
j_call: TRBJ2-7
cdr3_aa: CASSQELAAPPYEQYF

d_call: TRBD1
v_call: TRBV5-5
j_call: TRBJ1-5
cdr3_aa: CASSSTGDGNQPQHF

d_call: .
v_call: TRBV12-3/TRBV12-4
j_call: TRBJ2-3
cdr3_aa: CASRPWGGRGGTDTQYF

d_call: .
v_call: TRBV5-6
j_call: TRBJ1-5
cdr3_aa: CASSLHNRNQPQHF

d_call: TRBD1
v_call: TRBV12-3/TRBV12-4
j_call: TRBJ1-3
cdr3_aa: CASSRRTGRENTIYF

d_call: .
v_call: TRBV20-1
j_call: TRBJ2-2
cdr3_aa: CSARDIRVDTGELFF

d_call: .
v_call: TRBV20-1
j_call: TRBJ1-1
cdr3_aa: CSAGGRANTEAFF

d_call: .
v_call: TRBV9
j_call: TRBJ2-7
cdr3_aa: CASSVGQFYEQYF